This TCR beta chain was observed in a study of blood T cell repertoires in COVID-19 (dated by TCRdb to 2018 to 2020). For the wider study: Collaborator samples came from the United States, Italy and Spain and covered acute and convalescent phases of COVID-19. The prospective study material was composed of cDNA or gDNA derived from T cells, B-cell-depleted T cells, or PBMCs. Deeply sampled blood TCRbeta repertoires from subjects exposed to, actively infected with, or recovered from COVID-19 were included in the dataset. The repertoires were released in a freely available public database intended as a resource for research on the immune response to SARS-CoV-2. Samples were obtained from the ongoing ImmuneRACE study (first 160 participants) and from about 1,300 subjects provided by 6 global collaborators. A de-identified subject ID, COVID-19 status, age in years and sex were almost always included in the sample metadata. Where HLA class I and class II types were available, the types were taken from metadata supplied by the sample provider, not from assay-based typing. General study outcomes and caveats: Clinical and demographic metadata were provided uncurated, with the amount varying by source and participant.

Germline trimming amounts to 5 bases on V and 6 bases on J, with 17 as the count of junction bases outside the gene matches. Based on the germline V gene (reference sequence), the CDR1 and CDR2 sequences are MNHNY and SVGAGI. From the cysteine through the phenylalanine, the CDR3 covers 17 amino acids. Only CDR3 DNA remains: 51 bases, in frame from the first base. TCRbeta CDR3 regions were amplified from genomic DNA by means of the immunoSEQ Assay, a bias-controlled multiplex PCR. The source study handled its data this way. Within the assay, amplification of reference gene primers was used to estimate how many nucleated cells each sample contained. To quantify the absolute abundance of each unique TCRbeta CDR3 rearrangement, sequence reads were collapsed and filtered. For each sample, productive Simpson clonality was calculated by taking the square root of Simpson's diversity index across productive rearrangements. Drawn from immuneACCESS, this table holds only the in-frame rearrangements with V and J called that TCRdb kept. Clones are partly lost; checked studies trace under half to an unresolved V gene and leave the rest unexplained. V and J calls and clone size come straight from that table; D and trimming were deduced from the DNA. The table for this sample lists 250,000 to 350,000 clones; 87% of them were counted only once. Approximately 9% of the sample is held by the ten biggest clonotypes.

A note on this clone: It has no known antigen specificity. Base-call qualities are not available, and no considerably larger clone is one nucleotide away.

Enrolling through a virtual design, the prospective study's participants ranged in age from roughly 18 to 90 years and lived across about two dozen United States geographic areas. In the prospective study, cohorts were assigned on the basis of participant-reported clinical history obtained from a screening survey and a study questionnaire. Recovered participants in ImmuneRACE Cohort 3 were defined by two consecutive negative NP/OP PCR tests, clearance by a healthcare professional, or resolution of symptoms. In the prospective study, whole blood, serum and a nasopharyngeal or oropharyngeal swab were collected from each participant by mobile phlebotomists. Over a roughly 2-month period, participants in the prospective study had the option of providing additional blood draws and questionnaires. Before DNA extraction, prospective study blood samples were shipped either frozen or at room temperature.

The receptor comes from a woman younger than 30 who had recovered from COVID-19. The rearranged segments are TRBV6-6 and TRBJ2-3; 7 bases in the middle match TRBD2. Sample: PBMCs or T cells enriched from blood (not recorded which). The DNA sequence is TGTGCCAGCAGTCTGCGAGCGGGGAGGGGTTTTAGGGATACGCAGTATTTT. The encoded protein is CASSLRAGRGFRDTQYF.